What follows are 3 T cell receptor beta chains derived from one specimen sequenced in a study of shared clonotypes between healthy human individuals. This table comes from immunoSEQ multiplex PCR, and its TCRdb copy is limited to in-frame clones, with some not included. This sample has 2 million to 2.5 million clones, with 90% to 96% found just once. The sequencing input was naive CD4+ T cells sorted from blood. The subset was: CD45RA+ positively selected. The receptors stem from a man younger than 35 in good health.

The CDR3 DNA follows: TGCGCCAGCAGTGAGTTCCTAGCGGGAGAGAGTGAGCAGTTCTTC. It is translated as CASSEFLAGESEQFF. The chain couples TRBV10-1 to TRBJ2-1; 10 bases line up with TRBD2. J was trimmed by 9 bases and V by 1 base; bases with no gene match: 6. This CDR3 spans 15 amino acids. The germline V gene encodes CDR1 WNHNN and CDR2 SYGVQD (reference sequence).

The chain recombines TRBV6-5 with TRBJ1-6; D possibly corresponds to TRBD1 (5 bases). Germline V gene lookup returns CDR1 MNHEY and CDR2 SVGAGI. V was trimmed by 0 bases and J by 6 bases, leaving 12 bases between them. This CDR3 region has 16 residues. For the CDR3, the DNA is TGTGCCAGCAGTTACTCGACGGCAGGGTTTAATTCACCCCTCCACTTT. Protein product: CASSYSTAGFNSPLHF.

V gene TRBV11-2 combines with J gene TRBJ1-1; the match to TRBD1 covers 8 bases. The V segment lost 4 bases and the J segment 6 bases; nucleotides outside the gene matches: 10. The CDR3 has 15 residues. The germline V gene has CDR1 SGHAT and CDR2 FQNNGV. CDR3 coding DNA: TGTGCCAGCAGCTCGACAGGGGCGAACAGCGCTGAAGCTTTCTTT. Translating gives CASSSTGANSAEAFF.